One and the same sample provided the 21 T cell receptor beta chains below, sequenced in a study of breast tumors, draining lymph nodes, adjacent tissues. Axillary draining lymph nodes of breast cancer patients supplied the node samples. TCRdb analysed the multiplex PCR reads with MiXCR anew, one entry per CDR3 protein. The data hold over 250,000 distinct CDR3 sequences, with 30% to 35% observed a single time. The sample consisted of axillary lymph node tissue. These receptors originate from a female donor with breast cancer. Some clones in this sample may be carry-over from other donors' samples.

The sample holds many counts of this clonotype. The chain uses TRBV7-2 and TRBJ1-2; the match to TRBD1 covers 7 bases. CDR3 length: 13 amino acids. Trimming at V came to 4 bases and at J to 8 bases, leaving 7 bases not matched to a gene. Germline CDR1 is SGHTA and CDR2 is FQGNSA. The CDR3 region is CASSSRQGWGYTF. The CDR3 DNA sequence: TGTGCCAGCAGCTCTAGACAGGGATGGGGCTACACCTTC. Full variable domain (missing parts from reference TRBV7-2 and TRBJ1-2): GAGVSQSPSNKVTEKGKDVELRCDPISGHTALYWYRQSLGQGLEFLIYFQGNSAPDKSGLPSDRFSAERTGGSVSTLTIQRTQQEDSAVYLCASSSRQGWGYTFGSGTRLTVV.

This clonotype was recorded many times. V usage is TRBV19 and J usage is TRBJ2-5; tentative D call: TRBD1 (6 bases). Deletions cut 4 bases from V and 2 bases from J, with 14 bases between. Germline CDR1 reads LNHDA; CDR2 reads SQIVND (reference sequence). CDR3 length: 15 residues. The DNA of the CDR3 is TGTGCCAGTAGTACGGCAGGGGCCGTGCAAGAGACCCAGTACTTC. It is translated as CASSTAGAVQETQYF.

The CDR3 DNA is TGTGCCAGCAGTTTTCGACTAGAGGGTTTGCAGTACTTC. This sequence encodes CASSFRLEGLQYF. J is TRBJ2-7 and V is TRBV27; possible D gene TRBD2, 6 bases. This CDR3 has 13 residues. CDR1 is MNHEY, CDR2 SMNVEV, per germline (reference sequence). Trimming pared 3 bases from V and 9 bases from J, leaving 15 bases between.

Concerning this clonotype itself: Being one base from a much bigger clone, this may be a read error. This sequence joins TRBV7-2 and TRBJ2-1, with D perhaps TRBD2 (5 bases). The CDR3 has 12 residues. CDR1 is SGHTA and CDR2 is FQGNSA in the germline V gene. The CDR3 loop reads CVSSLALGEQFF. CDR3 in DNA: TGTGTCAGCAGCTTAGCGCTAGGTGAGCAGTTCTTC.

This clonotype was counted many times. The chain combines TRBV12-3 or TRBV12-4 with TRBJ2-1; no clear D. Trimming left V 6 bases short and J 10 bases short, with 13 bases between. This CDR3 contains 12 residues. CDR3: CASRRTGREQFF. The CDR3 region has the DNA TGTGCCAGCAGGCGGACCGGCCGGGAGCAGTTCTTC.

This clonotype was seen many times. The chain recombines TRBV19 with TRBJ1-5; weak D call: TRBD1 (6 bases). V lost 4 bases to trimming and J lost 8 bases, with 6 bases between them. The CDR3 loop spans 11 amino acids. Germline CDR1 reads LNHDA; CDR2 reads SQIVND (reference sequence). CDR3 protein: CASSTGEPQHF. CDR3 nucleotides: TGTGCCAGTAGTACAGGGGAGCCCCAGCATTTT.

V is TRBV11-3 and J is TRBJ1-2; D is unresolved. This CDR3 is 17 amino acids long. With 1 base removed from V and 8 bases from J, the gap between germline ends came to 23 bases. CDR1 SGHNT and CDR2 YENEEA come from the germline V gene. In DNA form, the CDR3 reads TGTGCCAGCAGCTTAGGTCTTTCTGCAACTAATGACGGAGGCTACACCTTC. Its protein is CASSLGLSATNDGGYTF.

This clonotype was picked up many times. The chain couples TRBV7-9 to TRBJ2-7; the D gene is possibly TRBD2 (6 bases). The CDR3 is 14 residues long. Germline CDR1 is SEHNR and CDR2 is FQNEAQ (reference sequence). Trimming took off 4 bases at V and 4 bases at J, with 14 bases between the two ends. CDR3 amino acids: CASSWAGRLYEQYF. CDR3 DNA sequence: TGTGCCAGCAGCTGGGCGGGACGCTTGTACGAGCAGTACTTC.

This clonotype was detected ten times or more. This chain links TRBV4-2 with TRBJ2-5; 12 bases line up with TRBD2. Germline V lookup: CDR1 LGHNA, CDR2 YNFKEQ. The CDR3 length is 18 residues. Unmatched junction bases numbered 10, after V lost 0 bases and J lost 5 bases. The CDR3 loop is CASSQDLGLAGGPETQYF. CDR3 DNA: TGTGCCAGCAGCCAAGACCTAGGGCTAGCGGGAGGGCCGGAGACCCAGTACTTC.

Notes on this clonotype: Since a much larger clone is just one base distant, this may be a read error. V is TRBV10-3 and J is TRBJ2-6; D gene unclear. Trimming left V 4 bases short and J 0 bases short, with 4 bases between. Germline V lookup: CDR1 ENHRY, CDR2 SYGVKD. This CDR3 is 14 amino acids long. The CDR3 sequence is CAISAVSGANVLTF. Here the CDR3 DNA reads TGTGCCATCAGTGCTGTCTCTGGGGCCAACGTCCTGACTTTC.

This clonotype was seen at least ten times. This chain links TRBV15 with TRBJ2-5; D perhaps matches TRBD1 (6 bases). Germline V gene data show CDR1 as LNHNV and CDR2 as YYDKDF (reference sequence). This CDR3 has 14 residues. Trimming pared 5 bases from V and 2 bases from J, leaving 12 bases between. The CDR3 DNA reads TGTGCCACCAGCGGCGGACAGCAACAAGAGACCCAGTACTTC. Protein product: CATSGGQQQETQYF.

The CDR3: CAISAGDEKLFF. CDR3 bases: TGTGCCATCAGTGCAGGGGATGAAAAACTGTTTTTT. This chain connects TRBV10-3 to TRBJ1-4; possible D gene TRBD1, 6 bases. This CDR3 region has 12 residues. Trimming cost V 4 bases and J 6 bases, with 6 bases left between them. CDR1 and CDR2 from the germline V gene are ENHRY and SYGVKD.

In regard to this clonotype: One base away lies a much larger clone, so this may be a sequencing read error. The chain uses TRBV7-3 and TRBJ2-3; D possibly corresponds to TRBD1 (5 bases). Judging by the DNA end, TRBJ1-5 fits better; the J call may be wrong. CDR1 is SGHTA, CDR2 FQGTGA, per germline. The CDR3 consists of 15 residues. CDR3 sequence reads: CASSPGTSGSDTQHF. CDR3 in DNA: TGTGCCAGCAGCCCTGGGACTAGCGGATCAGATACGCAGCATTTT.

This clonotype has a handful of counts. The chain employs TRBV6-5 and TRBJ1-2; D might be TRBD1 (6 bases). V was trimmed by 6 bases and J by 0 bases, leaving 20 bases between them. From germline, CDR1 is MNHEY and CDR2 SVGAGI. The CDR3 runs 17 residues. The CDR3 loop is CASSWGAIPKANYGYTF. CDR3 coding DNA: TGTGCCAGCAGCTGGGGGGCCATCCCAAAAGCTAACTATGGCTACACCTTC.

Remarks on this clonotype: This clone may be a read error of a much larger clone one base away. The chain employs TRBV6-5 and TRBJ1-3; D is ambiguous. The germline gives CDR1 MNHEY, CDR2 SVGAGI. The CDR3 is 14 residues long. As DNA, the CDR3 is TGTGCCAGCAGTCGGACCCGCTCTGGAAGCACCATATATTTT. Translating it yields CASSRTRSGSTIYF.

Points on this clonotype: A much larger clone is a single base away; this may be a read error. The genes are TRBV5-4 and TRBJ1-2; D uncertain. CDR1 is SGHNT, CDR2 YYREEE, per germline (reference sequence). The CDR3 spans 16 residues. Written as DNA, the CDR3 is TGTGCCAGCAGCGTAGGAGAGGTAGACCTCAACTATGGCTACGCCTTC. Amino acid sequence: CASSVGEVDLNYGYAF.

The DNA for the CDR3 is TGTGCCAGCAGGGGGGGACAGGGTTACAATGAGCAGTTCTTC. Translated: CASRGGQGYNEQFF. V and J are TRBV25-1 and TRBJ2-1; 9 nucleotides line up with TRBD1. The V and J ends lost 6 bases and 4 bases, in that order; junction bases with no gene match: 4. Germline CDR1 reads MGHDK; CDR2 reads SYGVNS. This CDR3 spans 14 amino acids.

This clonotype was detected ten times or more. The chain recombines TRBV11-3 with TRBJ2-3; possible D gene TRBD1, 6 bases. The germline gives CDR1 SGHNT, CDR2 YENEEA. CDR3 length: 13 residues. Trimming shortened V by 4 bases and J by 7 bases, and 12 bases separated the two germline ends. Written as DNA, the CDR3 is TGTGCCAGCAGCTACCGCACAGGGAATACGCAGTATTTT. This encodes CASSYRTGNTQYF.

This clonotype was seen at least ten times. J is TRBJ2-6 and V is TRBV6-4, with 7 bases fitting TRBD2. There are 19 residues in the CDR3. In germline, CDR1 is MRHNA, CDR2 SNTAGT. J lost 2 bases, V lost 8 bases, and 18 bases had no gene match. The CDR3 here is CASRGEKTITRTGANVLTF. The DNA for the CDR3 is TGTGCCAGCCGGGGGGAGAAGACAATTACCAGAACTGGGGCCAACGTCCTGACTTTC.

This clonotype was seen ten or more times. V usage is TRBV20-1 and J usage is TRBJ2-1; TRBD2 aligns across 7 bases. This CDR3 contains 15 residues. Germline CDR1 and CDR2: DFQATT and SNEGSKA (reference sequence). With V trimmed by 1 base and J by 2 bases, 5 bases remained unmatched. The CDR3 sequence: CSARGGSPAYNEQFF. CDR3 bases: TGCAGTGCTAGAGGCGGGAGTCCGGCCTACAATGAGCAGTTCTTC.

V gene TRBV29-1 combines with J gene TRBJ2-5, with a weak D call TRBD1 (5 bases). With 4 bases removed from V and 1 base from J, the gap between germline ends came to 13 bases. The CDR3 has 14 residues. Germline lookup yields CDR1 SQVTM and CDR2 ANQGSEA. CDR3 nucleotides: TGCAGCGTTGTCGTGACAGCACTCCAAGAGACCCAGTACTTC. Protein product: CSVVVTALQETQYF.